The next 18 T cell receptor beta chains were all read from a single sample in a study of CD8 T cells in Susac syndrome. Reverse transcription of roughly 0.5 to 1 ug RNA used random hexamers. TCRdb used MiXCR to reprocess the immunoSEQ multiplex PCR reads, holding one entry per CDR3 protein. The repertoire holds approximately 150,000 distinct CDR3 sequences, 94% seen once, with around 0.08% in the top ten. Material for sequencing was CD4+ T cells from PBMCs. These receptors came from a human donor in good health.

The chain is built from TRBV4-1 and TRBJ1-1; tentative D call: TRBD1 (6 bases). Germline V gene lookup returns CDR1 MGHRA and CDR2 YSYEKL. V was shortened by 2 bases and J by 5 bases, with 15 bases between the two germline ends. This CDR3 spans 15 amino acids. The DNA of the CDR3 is TGCGCCAGCAGCCAATATAAGTGGGGGCGGACTGAAGCTTTCTTT. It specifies CASSQYKWGRTEAFF.

The CDR3: CASSLTEGEQFF. CDR3 DNA: TGTGCCAGCAGCTTGACCGAGGGTGAGCAGTTCTTC. This chain links TRBV12-3 or TRBV12-4 with TRBJ2-1, with D possibly being TRBD2 (5 bases). Trimming took off 6 bases at V and 9 bases at J, with 12 bases between the two ends. CDR3 length: 12 amino acids.

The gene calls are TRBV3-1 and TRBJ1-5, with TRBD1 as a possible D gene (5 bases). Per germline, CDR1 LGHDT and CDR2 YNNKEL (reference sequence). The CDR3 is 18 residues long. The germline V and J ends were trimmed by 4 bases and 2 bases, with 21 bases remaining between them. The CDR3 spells CASSPGSGTSSGNQPQHF. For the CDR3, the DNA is TGTGCCAGCAGCCCCGGTTCCGGGACTTCCTCCGGCAATCAGCCCCAGCATTTT. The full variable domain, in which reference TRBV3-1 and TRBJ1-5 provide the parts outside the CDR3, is DTAVSQTPKYLVTQMGNDKSIKCEQNLGHDTMYWYKQDSKKFLKIMFSYNNKELIINETVPNRFSPKSPDKAHLNLHINSLELGDSAVYFCASSPGSGTSSGNQPQHFGDGTRLSIL.

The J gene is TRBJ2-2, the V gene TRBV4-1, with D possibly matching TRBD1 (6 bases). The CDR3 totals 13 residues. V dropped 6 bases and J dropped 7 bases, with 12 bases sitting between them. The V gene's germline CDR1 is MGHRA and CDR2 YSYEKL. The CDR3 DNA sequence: TGCGCCAGCAGATTACAGGGAAACGGGGAGCTGTTTTTT. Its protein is CASRLQGNGELFF.

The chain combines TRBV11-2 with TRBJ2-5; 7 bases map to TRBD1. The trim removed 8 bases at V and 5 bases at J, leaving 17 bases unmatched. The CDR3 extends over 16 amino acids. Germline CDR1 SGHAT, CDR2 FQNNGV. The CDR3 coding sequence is TGTGCCAGCGCGCCTCTACACAGGGGCTGGGGCGAGACCCAGTACTTC. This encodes CASAPLHRGWGETQYF.

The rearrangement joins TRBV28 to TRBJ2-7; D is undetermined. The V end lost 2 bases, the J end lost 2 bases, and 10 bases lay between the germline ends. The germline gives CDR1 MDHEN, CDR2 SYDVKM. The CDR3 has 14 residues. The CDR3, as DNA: TGTGCCAGCAGTTTAACCCTGAAGGCCTACGAGCAGTACTTC. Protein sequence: CASSLTLKAYEQYF.

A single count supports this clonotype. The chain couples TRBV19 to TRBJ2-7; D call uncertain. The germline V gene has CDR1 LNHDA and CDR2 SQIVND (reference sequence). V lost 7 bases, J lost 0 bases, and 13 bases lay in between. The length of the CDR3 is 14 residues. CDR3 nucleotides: TGTGCCAGTATGAGGAAAAAGTTCTCCTACGAGCAGTACTTC. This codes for CASMRKKFSYEQYF.

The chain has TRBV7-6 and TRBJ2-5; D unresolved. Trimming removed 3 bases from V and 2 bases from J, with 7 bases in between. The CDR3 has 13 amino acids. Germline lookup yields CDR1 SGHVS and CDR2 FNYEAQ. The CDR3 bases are TGTGCCAGCAGCTTGCAGCAACAAGAGACCCAGTACTTC. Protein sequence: CASSLQQQETQYF.

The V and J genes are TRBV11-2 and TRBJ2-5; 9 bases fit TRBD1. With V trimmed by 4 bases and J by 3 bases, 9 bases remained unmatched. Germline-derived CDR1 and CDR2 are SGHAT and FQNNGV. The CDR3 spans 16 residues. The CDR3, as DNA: TGTGCCAGCAGCTCTTCCCGGGACAGGGTAAAAGAGACCCAGTACTTC. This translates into CASSSSRDRVKETQYF.

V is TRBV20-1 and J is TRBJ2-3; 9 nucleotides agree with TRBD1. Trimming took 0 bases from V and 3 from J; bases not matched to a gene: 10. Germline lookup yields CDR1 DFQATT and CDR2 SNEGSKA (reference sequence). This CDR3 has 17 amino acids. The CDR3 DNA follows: TGCAGTGCTAGAGATCCTACGGGGACAGGGACAACAGATACGCAGTATTTT. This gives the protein CSARDPTGTGTTDTQYF.

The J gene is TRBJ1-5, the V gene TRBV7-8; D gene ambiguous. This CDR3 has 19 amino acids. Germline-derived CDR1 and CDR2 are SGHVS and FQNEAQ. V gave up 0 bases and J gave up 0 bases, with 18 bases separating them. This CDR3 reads CASSLAGRSRDYSNQPQHF. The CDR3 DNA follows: TGTGCCAGCAGCTTAGCTGGGCGCAGCAGAGATTATAGCAATCAGCCCCAGCATTTT.

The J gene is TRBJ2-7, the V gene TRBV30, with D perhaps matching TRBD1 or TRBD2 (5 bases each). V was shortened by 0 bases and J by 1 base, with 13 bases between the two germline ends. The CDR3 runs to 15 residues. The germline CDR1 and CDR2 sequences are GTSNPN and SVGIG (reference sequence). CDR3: CAWSVLGDASYEQYF. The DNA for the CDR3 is TGTGCCTGGAGTGTACTGGGGGACGCTTCCTACGAGCAGTACTTC.

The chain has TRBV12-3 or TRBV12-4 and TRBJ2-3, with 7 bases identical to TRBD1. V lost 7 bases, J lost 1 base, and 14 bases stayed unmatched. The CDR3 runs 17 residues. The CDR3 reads CASTSWGNTGGTDTQYF. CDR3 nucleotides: TGTGCCAGCACCTCCTGGGGGAATACAGGGGGCACAGATACGCAGTATTTT.

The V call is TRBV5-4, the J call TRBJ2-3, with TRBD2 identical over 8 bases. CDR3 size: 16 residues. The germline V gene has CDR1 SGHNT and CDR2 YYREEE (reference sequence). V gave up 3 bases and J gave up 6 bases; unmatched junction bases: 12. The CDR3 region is CASSSPSGRSSDTQYF. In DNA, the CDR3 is TGTGCCAGCAGCTCACCTAGCGGGCGTAGTTCGGATACGCAGTATTTT.

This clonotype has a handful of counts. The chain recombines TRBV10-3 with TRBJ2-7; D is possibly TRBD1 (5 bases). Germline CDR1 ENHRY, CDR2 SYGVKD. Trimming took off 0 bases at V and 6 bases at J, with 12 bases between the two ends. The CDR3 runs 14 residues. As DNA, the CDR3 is TGTGCCATCAGTGAGTCGGGGCGGACGACCGAGCAGTACTTC. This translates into CAISESGRTTEQYF.

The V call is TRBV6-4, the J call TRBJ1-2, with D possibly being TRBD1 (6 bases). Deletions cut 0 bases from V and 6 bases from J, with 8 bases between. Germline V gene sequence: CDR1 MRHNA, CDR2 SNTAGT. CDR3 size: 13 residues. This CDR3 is CASSDSTGNGYTF. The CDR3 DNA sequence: TGTGCCAGCAGTGACTCCACAGGGAATGGCTACACCTTC.

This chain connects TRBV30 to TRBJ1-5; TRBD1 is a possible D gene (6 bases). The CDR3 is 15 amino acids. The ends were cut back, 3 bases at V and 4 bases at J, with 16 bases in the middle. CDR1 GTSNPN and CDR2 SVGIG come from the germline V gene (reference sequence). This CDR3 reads CAWSDGGSRNQPQHF. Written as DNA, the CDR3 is TGTGCCTGGAGCGATGGGGGCAGCCGAAATCAGCCCCAGCATTTT.

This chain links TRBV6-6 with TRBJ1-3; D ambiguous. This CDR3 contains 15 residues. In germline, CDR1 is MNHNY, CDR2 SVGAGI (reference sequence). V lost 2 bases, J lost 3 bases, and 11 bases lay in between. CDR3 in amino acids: CASSYLRWGGNTIYF. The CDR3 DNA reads TGTGCCAGCAGTTACCTCCGATGGGGTGGAAACACCATATATTTT.